This TCR beta chain appears in the sequencing data of a study of beta chain features in type 1 diabetes. Study-wide results and limits: Shortening that was moderate but significant affected the TCRB CDR3s of Type 1 diabetes patients in all four CD4+ subsets.

The CDR3 sequence is 14 residues long. The V and J ends lost 4 bases and 4 bases respectively, with 14 bases between them. CDR1 and CDR2 (germline): SGHTA, FQGNSA. Expressed TCRB transcripts were sequenced after all isolated RNA was converted to cDNA. TCRdb keeps only in-frame clones here, not all; method: immunoSEQ multiplex PCR. Of around 650,000 clones in the sample, over 10% were seen once. Notes on this clone: Its antigen is still unknown.

The sample comprised naive CD4+ T cells from blood. The chain carries TRBV7-2 and TRBJ2-7; D may be TRBD1 (6 bases). This TCR came from a man in his thirties or forties with type 1 diabetes. CDR3 nucleotide sequence: TGTGCCAGCAGCTACCTAGGACAGTCTTACGAGCAGTACTTC. This gives the protein CASSYLGQSYEQYF.